These T cell receptor beta chains were read from a single sample in a study of cytomegalovirus exposure and HLA in healthy donors. This table comes from immunoSEQ multiplex PCR, and its TCRdb copy is limited to in-frame clones, with some not included. The table lists about 140,000 clones, 80% of them singletons. Sequenced sample: PBMCs. The receptors were gathered from a woman aged 40 to 50 in good health and CMV-seronegative. The conserved cysteine and the conserved F or W are not part of the CDR3 here.

j_gene: TRBJ2-4; v_gene: TRBV7-8; CDR3aa: ASSPRWGDIQY
j_gene: TRBJ2-3; v_gene: TRBV5-4; CDR3aa: ASSLGLAPDTQY
j_gene: TRBJ2-1; v_gene: TRBV4-3; CDR3aa: ASSQDMDRFLF
j_gene: TRBJ1-2; v_gene: TRBV11-2; CDR3aa: ASYKGRGPPRGYT
j_gene: TRBJ2-3; v_gene: TRBV19; CDR3aa: ASSIVGGAGTDTQY
j_gene: TRBJ2-7; v_gene: TRBV10-3; CDR3aa: AISGGTVTVYEQY
j_gene: TRBJ1-5; v_gene: TRBV25-1; CDR3aa: ASSGGQAHNQPQH
j_gene: TRBJ1-1; v_gene: TRBV6-6; CDR3aa: ASSRPYTEAF
j_gene: TRBJ2-7; v_gene: TRBV12-5; CDR3aa: ASGLVLSRPTYEQY
j_gene: TRBJ2-7; v_gene: TRBV28; CDR3aa: ASSFGGGSYEQY
j_gene: TRBJ2-2; v_gene: TRBV7-7; CDR3aa: ASSFLPRTSGRPNTGELF
j_gene: TRBJ2-3; v_gene: TRBV2; CDR3aa: ASRALAGGRDTQY
j_gene: TRBJ2-1; v_gene: TRBV5-5; CDR3aa: ASSFSGDRQF
j_gene: TRBJ2-1; v_gene: TRBV6-4; CDR3aa: ASSNSYNEQF
j_gene: TRBJ1-2; v_gene: TRBV11-2; CDR3aa: ASSLYGGYGYT
j_gene: TRBJ1-2; v_gene: TRBV28; CDR3aa: ASSQSDFGYT
j_gene: TRBJ1-2; v_gene: TRBV30; CDR3aa: AWSVRPGGYT
j_gene: TRBJ1-3; v_gene: TRBV9; CDR3aa: ASSVGEVIGVNTIY
j_gene: TRBJ2-7; v_gene: TRBV2; CDR3aa: ASTLLGGSYEQY
j_gene: TRBJ2-1; v_gene: TRBV7-3; CDR3aa: ASSSHQATSYNEQF
j_gene: TRBJ2-1; v_gene: TRBV7-6; CDR3aa: ASSLGYGSGLNEQF
j_gene: TRBJ1-5; v_gene: TRBV12-5; CDR3aa: ASGLVELTGYQPQH
j_gene: TRBJ2-7; v_gene: TRBV7-2; CDR3aa: ASSSGTGSRQYEQY
j_gene: TRBJ2-1; v_gene: TRBV5-6; CDR3aa: ASSTLGGNEQF
j_gene: TRBJ2-1; v_gene: TRBV11-3; CDR3aa: ASSRDSSYNEQF
j_gene: TRBJ2-1; v_gene: TRBV6-1; CDR3aa: ASRVTSGVYNEQF
j_gene: TRBJ2-7; v_gene: TRBV4-2; CDR3aa: ATGDRVGEPYEQY
j_gene: TRBJ1-2; v_gene: TRBV29-1; CDR3aa: SVVVGGSGGYT
j_gene: TRBJ2-7; v_gene: TRBV5-6; CDR3aa: ASSLGPTGYEQY
j_gene: TRBJ2-7; v_gene: TRBV2; CDR3aa: ASRGNPGGPYEQY
j_gene: TRBJ2-7; v_gene: TRBV27; CDR3aa: ASRLTPGQTYEQY
j_gene: TRBJ2-5; v_gene: TRBV30; CDR3aa: AWSAGQGTETQY
j_gene: TRBJ2-1; v_gene: TRBV7-3; CDR3aa: ASSLTGSRGNEQF
j_gene: TRBJ2-4; v_gene: TRBV28; CDR3aa: ASLRGGLALAKNIQY
j_gene: TRBJ1-2; v_gene: TRBV6-5; CDR3aa: ASRPGQLYGYT
j_gene: TRBJ2-7; v_gene: TRBV5-6; CDR3aa: ASSFRSGGAYEQY
j_gene: TRBJ2-1; v_gene: TRBV4-1; CDR3aa: ASSQSGGAYNEQF
j_gene: TRBJ2-7; v_gene: TRBV10-3; CDR3aa: AINSGGRSGEQY
j_gene: TRBJ1-2; v_gene: TRBV29-1; CDR3aa: SVDWTGGYGYT
j_gene: TRBJ1-1; v_gene: TRBV7-2; CDR3aa: ASSLFVTGNTEAF
j_gene: TRBJ2-5; v_gene: TRBV29-1; CDR3aa: SVGQTRETQY
j_gene: TRBJ2-2; v_gene: TRBV28; CDR3aa: ASSLWRLAGGPGELF
j_gene: TRBJ1-2; v_gene: TRBV7-2; CDR3aa: ASSLAGQIYGYT
j_gene: TRBJ2-5; v_gene: TRBV29-1; CDR3aa: SVDPSGTGGQETQY
j_gene: TRBJ2-7; v_gene: TRBV5-4; CDR3aa: ASSLGDRTYEQY
j_gene: TRBJ1-1; v_gene: TRBV28; CDR3aa: ASSYRVGEGTEAF
j_gene: TRBJ2-1; v_gene: TRBV27; CDR3aa: ASSLSSRSEQF
j_gene: TRBJ2-7; v_gene: TRBV2; CDR3aa: ASSEEDYSYEQY